The present TCR beta chain was sequenced within a study of blood T cell repertoires in COVID-19. Overall study: Sites in the United States, Italy and Spain provided acute and convalescent COVID-19 samples. The cDNA or gDNA used as material had been derived from T cells, B-cell-depleted T cells, or PBMCs.

V lost 4 bases and J 2 bases, leaving 9 bases between the germline ends. Per germline, CDR1 MDHEN and CDR2 SYDVKM. The CDR3 has 14 amino acids. As handled by the study authors: Nucleated cell number was recorded as an estimate derived from reference gene primer amplification. Libraries were prepared by immunoSEQ multiplex PCR; TCRdb keeps only in-frame clonotypes and omits some of them. V, J and clone size are taken as reported in that table, and D and trimming were inferred from the DNA itself. The profile shows 250,000 to 350,000 clones, approximately 83% of them singletons. The chain uses TRBV28 and TRBJ1-3; D may be TRBD1 (5 bases). The specimen was peripheral blood. The receptor comes from a woman in her twenties or thirties who had recovered from COVID-19. This CDR3 is CASSSGGAGNTIYF. CDR3 DNA sequence: TGTGCCAGCAGTTCCGGGGGTGCTGGAAACACCATATATTTT. The variable domain in full, with the rest retrieved from reference TRBV28 and TRBJ1-3, is DVKVTQSSRYLVKRTGEKVFLECVQDMDHENMFWYRQDPGLGLRLIYFSYDVKMKEKGDIPEGYSVSREKKERFSLILESASTNQTSMYLCASSSGGAGNTIYFGEGSWLTVV.